This T cell receptor (beta chain) was sequenced for a study of T-cell reconstitution after alpha-beta-depleted transplantation in children. Study outcomes and limitations: It was surviving recipient T cells and thymic progenitors that gave some patients high TCRbeta diversity at day 60. Reported findings indicate that, about two months after transplant, alpha-beta T cells came from several hundred expanded clones, which were derived from non-depleted graft cells. Fresh T-cell production supplied most of the T-cell counts and diversity seen one year after transplant.

With respect to this clonotype: As yet, its antigen is unknown.

CDR1 and CDR2 from the germline V gene are SGHTA and FQGNSA. The CDR3 length is 17 residues. With 7 bases removed from V and 0 bases from J, the gap between germline ends came to 16 bases. A TCRbeta library incorporating unique molecular identifiers was prepared. A single record per CDR3 protein comes from TCRdb applying MiXCR to the PCR reads. Of about 420,000 distinct CDR3 sequences listed, about 16% are singletons. This sample comprised PBMCs, mostly from graft donor cells, obtained 360 days after TCRalphabeta/CD19-depleted stem cell transplant. The V and J genes are TRBV7-2 and TRBJ2-6; weak D call: TRBD2 (5 bases). This TCR derives from a boy in the first two years of life who had a stem cell transplant for Wiskott-Aldrich syndrome, so the T cells may come from the graft donor. CDR3 sequence (DNA): TGTGCCAGCATCCACTGGGCGGGTAGCTCTGGGGCCAACGTCCTGACTTTC. It specifies CASIHWAGSSGANVLTF. The variable domain in full, with the rest retrieved from reference TRBV7-2 and TRBJ2-6, is GAGVSQSPSNKVTEKGKDVELRCDPISGHTALYWYRQSLGQGLEFLIYFQGNSAPDKSGLPSDRFSAERTGGSVSTLTIQRTQQEDSAVYLCASIHWAGSSGANVLTFGAGSRLTVL.